This T cell receptor beta chain was recorded in a study of CD8 T cells in ankylosing spondylitis. Via MiXCR, TCRdb re-called the 5' RACE reads, giving one row per CDR3 protein. The repertoire holds fewer than 200,000 distinct CDR3 sequences, with just over 9.5% as singletons. Germline V CDR1 and CDR2: MNHNS, SASEGT. V lost 6 bases and J lost 4; bases outside the gene matches: 7. CDR3 size: 15 residues. The chain has TRBV6-1 and TRBJ2-1; TRBD2 matches at 9 bases. The TCR originated in a female donor with ankylosing spondylitis or in good health (not recorded which). Sequenced sample: blood, either unsorted or a sorted T cell fraction (not recorded which). The CDR3 DNA is TGTGCCAGCAGCGCTAGCGGGGTTATGTACAATGAGCAGTTCTTC. Amino acid sequence: CASSASGVMYNEQFF.